The 14 T cell receptor beta chains below were found in one sample sequenced in a study of CD8+ T cells in alopecia areata. In each case, RNA was isolated and then reverse transcribed into cDNA as the sequencing template. Libraries were prepared by immunoSEQ multiplex PCR; TCRdb keeps only in-frame clonotypes and omits some of them. The data contain roughly 220,000 clones, approximately 72% of them singletons. Specified treatment: oral pan-JAK inhibitor, 5-10 mg twice daily. Source: CD4+ T cells sorted from blood, taken around week 44, from a patient treated with tofacitinib. These receptors all stem from a human donor with alopecia areata.

V gene TRBV10-3 combines with J gene TRBJ2-1, with a weak D call TRBD1 (5 bases). V was pared by 7 bases and J by 0 bases, with 10 bases between. The V gene's germline CDR1 is ENHRY and CDR2 SYGVKD. The CDR3 is made up of 14 amino acids. CDR3 sequence: CAITRDSSYNEQFF. CDR3 coding DNA: TGTGCCATCACCCGCGACAGCTCCTACAATGAGCAGTTCTTC.

The V and J genes are TRBV19 and TRBJ1-1; D gene unclear. Per the germline V gene, CDR1 is LNHDA and CDR2 is SQIVND (reference sequence). V was clipped by 2 bases and J by 4 bases, with 14 bases between them. The CDR3 is 15 residues long. CDR3 amino acids: CASSIFSGVSTEAFF. CDR3 DNA sequence: TGTGCCAGTAGTATATTCAGCGGGGTTAGCACTGAAGCTTTCTTT.

A word on this clone: Additional DNA sequences in this sample encode the identical CDR3. The rearrangement uses TRBV5-1 and TRBJ1-1; weak D call: TRBD1 (5 bases). The germline gives CDR1 SGHRS, CDR2 YFSETQ. Trimming removed 0 bases at V and 1 base at J, with 7 bases between. The CDR3 is made up of 14 amino acids. DNA of the CDR3: TGCGCCAGCAGCTTGGGACAGAAGAACACTGAAGCTTTCTTT. It is translated as CASSLGQKNTEAFF.

This clone was seen only a few times. The chain recombines TRBV5-1 with TRBJ2-3; D is possibly TRBD1 (6 bases). Trimming removed 0 bases at V and 2 bases at J, with 7 bases between. The CDR3 loop spans 14 amino acids. The V gene's germline CDR1 is SGHRS and CDR2 YFSETQ. The CDR3 spells CASSLGQDTDTQYF. CDR3 nucleotides: TGCGCCAGCAGCTTGGGACAGGACACAGATACGCAGTATTTT.

This sequence joins TRBV29-1 and TRBJ1-5; TRBD1 aligns across 7 bases. The CDR3 is 14 residues long. V lost 1 base, J lost 4 bases, and 4 bases stayed unmatched. Germline V gives CDR1 SQVTM, CDR2 ANQGSEA. CDR3 sequence (DNA): TGCAGCGTTGAAGTGGCAGGGGGGAATCAGCCCCAGCATTTT. Its translation: CSVEVAGGNQPQHF.

This clone was observed a few times. This chain joins TRBV5-1 and TRBJ1-2; maybe TRBD1 (5 bases). The V and J ends lost 4 bases and 6 bases respectively, with 19 bases between them. The CDR3 has 15 residues. Germline assignment: CDR1 SGHRS and CDR2 YFSETQ. The CDR3 nucleotides are TGCGCCAGCAGCCCCGACGGGACTCCGCCCGATGGCTACACCTTC. This translates into CASSPDGTPPDGYTF.

This chain connects TRBV11-3 to TRBJ2-1; D may correspond to TRBD1 or TRBD2 (6 bases each). V was shortened by 4 bases and J by 5 bases, with 9 bases between the two germline ends. Germline CDR1 is SGHNT and CDR2 is YENEEA. CDR3 size: 13 residues. The DNA of the CDR3 is TGTGCCAGCAGCTGGGGGGCGGACAATGAGCAGTTCTTC. Residues: CASSWGADNEQFF.

The chain is built from TRBV2 and TRBJ1-1; D ambiguous. V was shortened by 10 bases and J by 2 bases, with 8 bases between the two germline ends. This CDR3 has 11 amino acids. The germline CDR1 and CDR2 sequences are SNHLY and FYNNEI. The DNA of the CDR3 is TGTGCCACTCACGTAAACACTGAAGCTTTCTTT. It codes for CATHVNTEAFF.

The chain carries TRBV9 and TRBJ2-1; tentative D call: TRBD1 (5 bases). CDR1 and CDR2 (germline): SGDLS, YYNGEE. The CDR3 spans 14 residues. Trimming took 4 bases from V and 6 from J, leaving 14 bases between them. The CDR3 spells CASSLRVQGNEQFF. The CDR3 DNA follows: TGTGCCAGCAGCCTCCGAGTCCAGGGCAATGAGCAGTTCTTC.

This rearrangement joins TRBV29-1 to TRBJ1-2; TRBD1 aligns across 7 bases. Trimming took 3 bases from V and 4 from J; bases not matched to a gene: 5. The CDR3 contains 13 residues. Germline CDR1 SQVTM, CDR2 ANQGSEA. CDR3: CSVDADRTYGYTF. The CDR3 nucleotides are TGCAGCGTTGATGCGGACAGGACCTATGGCTACACCTTC.

This rearrangement joins TRBV4-3 to TRBJ2-1, with D perhaps being TRBD1 or TRBD2 (5 bases each). Trimming removed 0 bases from V and 10 bases from J, with 16 bases in between. Germline lookup yields CDR1 LGHNA and CDR2 YSLEER. The CDR3 has 15 residues. The CDR3 sequence is CASSQDGAPLSEQFF. CDR3 nucleotide sequence: TGCGCCAGCAGCCAAGACGGGGCCCCCCTGTCAGAGCAGTTCTTC.

This clone was detected many times. The sample holds other DNA sequences that translate to the same CDR3. The chain uses TRBV12-5 and TRBJ2-2, with D perhaps TRBD1 or TRBD2 (5 bases each). V lost 8 bases to trimming and J lost 2 bases, with 9 bases between them. The CDR3 runs to 13 residues. CDR1 and CDR2 from the germline V gene are LGHNT and FRNRAP. The CDR3 DNA follows: TGTGCTAGTTGCAGGGACAACACCGGGGAGCTGTTTTTT. Its protein product is CASCRDNTGELFF.

The chain carries TRBV11-2 and TRBJ2-1, with D perhaps given as TRBD1 or TRBD2 (5 bases each). The V gene's germline CDR1 is SGHAT and CDR2 FQNNGV. The CDR3 spans 16 residues. Trimming pared 5 bases from V and 0 bases from J, leaving 14 bases between. This CDR3 reads CASSPLTGRSYNEQFF. The CDR3 coding sequence is TGTGCCAGCAGCCCTCTGACGGGGCGCTCCTACAATGAGCAGTTCTTC.

This clone was observed a few times. The V gene is TRBV25-1, the J gene TRBJ1-1, with D perhaps TRBD1 (6 bases). Trimming removed 1 base from V and 6 bases from J, with 9 bases in between. Per the germline V gene, CDR1 is MGHDK and CDR2 is SYGVNS. The length of the CDR3 is 13 residues. The CDR3 loop reads CASSELEGAEAFF. As DNA, the CDR3 is TGTGCCAGCAGTGAATTGGAGGGGGCTGAAGCTTTCTTT.